One sample yielded the 15 T cell receptor beta chains listed below, sequenced in a study of cytomegalovirus exposure and HLA in healthy donors. PCR was performed using 60 Vbeta and 13 Jbeta primers. The assay was immunoSEQ multiplex PCR, and TCRdb's table has in-frame clones only and misses some. This table has under 150,000 clones, 67% appearing once. Sample: PBMCs. These receptors were obtained from a man between 18 and 29 years old in good health and CMV-seropositive.

The chain is built from TRBV27 and TRBJ1-6; D uncertain. Germline V gives CDR1 MNHEY, CDR2 SMNVEV (reference sequence). The CDR3 runs to 15 residues. With 2 bases removed from V and 6 bases from J, the gap between germline ends came to 11 bases. This CDR3 is CASSLAGGLNSPLHF. CDR3 sequence (DNA): TGTGCCAGCAGTTTAGCCGGCGGGCTTAATTCACCCCTCCACTTT.

This chain connects TRBV28 to TRBJ2-1; TRBD1 agrees at 10 bases. Germline lookup yields CDR1 MDHEN and CDR2 SYDVKM. V gave up 4 bases and J gave up 9 bases; unmatched junction bases: 9. This CDR3 has 15 residues. The CDR3 loop is CASSSRTGGGGEQFF. DNA of the CDR3: TGTGCCAGCAGTTCGCGGACAGGGGGAGGCGGTGAGCAGTTCTTC.

J is TRBJ1-5 and V is TRBV28, with 10 bases that match TRBD1. There are 16 residues in the CDR3. J gave up 1 base and V 7 bases, and 7 bases lay outside the gene matches. The germline CDR1 and CDR2 sequences are MDHEN and SYDVKM. As DNA, the CDR3 is TGTGCCAGCAAAAACGACAGGGGGCGAAGCAATCAGCCCCAGCATTTT. The encoded protein is CASKNDRGRSNQPQHF.

The chain is built from TRBV2 and TRBJ1-1, with D possibly TRBD1 on 6 matching bases. V shed 5 bases and J shed 11 bases, with 15 bases lying between them. CDR3 size: 12 residues. The germline V gene encodes CDR1 SNHLY and CDR2 FYNNEI. Here the CDR3 DNA reads TGTGCCAGCAGTTTTAGGGGGGGGTTGGCTTTCTTT. Encoded protein: CASSFRGGLAFF.

The rearrangement links TRBV6-5 to TRBJ2-7, with TRBD2 matching over 7 bases. J gave up 5 bases and V 2 bases, and 6 bases lay outside the gene matches. CDR1 and CDR2 (germline): MNHEY, SVGAGI. The CDR3 runs 14 residues. The CDR3 spells CASSYKATSHEQYV. The CDR3 DNA is TGTGCCAGCAGTTACAAGGCGACTAGCCACGAGCAGTACGTC.

J is TRBJ2-7 and V is TRBV5-6; TRBD1 matches at 7 bases. This CDR3 has 14 residues. V was pared by 4 bases and J by 6 bases, with 10 bases of the junction left unmatched. From germline, CDR1 is SGHDT and CDR2 YYEEEE. CDR3: CASSPGTVFREQYF. The DNA for the CDR3 is TGTGCCAGCAGCCCCGGGACAGTCTTCCGCGAGCAGTACTTC.

The chain combines TRBV5-1 with TRBJ2-3; 8 nucleotides agree with TRBD2. The CDR3 has 15 amino acids. Germline CDR1 reads SGHRS; CDR2 reads YFSETQ. V lost 5 bases, J lost 9 bases, and 14 bases stayed unmatched. For the CDR3, the DNA is TGCGCCAGCAGATCCCAACTAGCGGTGGAGGGGACGCAGTATTTT. Amino acid sequence: CASRSQLAVEGTQYF.

In its sample, this clone was seen many times. This chain joins TRBV6-1 and TRBJ1-4; tentatively, D is TRBD1 (5 bases). Germline CDR1 and CDR2: MNHNS and SASEGT. V was shortened by 8 bases and J by 8 bases, with 18 bases between the two germline ends. The CDR3 spans 14 residues. The CDR3 here is CASGSGRIREKLFF. For the CDR3, the DNA is TGTGCCAGCGGTTCAGGGAGGATTAGAGAAAAACTGTTTTTT.

This clone was seen a handful of times. The chain combines TRBV6-5 with TRBJ1-1; D may be TRBD1 (6 bases). Germline lookup yields CDR1 MNHEY and CDR2 SVGAGI. With 6 bases removed from V and 10 bases from J, the gap between germline ends came to 18 bases. The CDR3 consists of 13 residues. CDR3 region: CASRETQGSTAFF. As DNA, the CDR3 is TGTGCCAGCAGAGAAACACAGGGAAGCACAGCTTTCTTT.

The rearrangement joins TRBV13 to TRBJ2-7; 10 bases map to TRBD1. The germline V gene encodes CDR1 PRHDT and CDR2 FYEKMQ (reference sequence). The CDR3 has 14 residues. V was pared by 5 bases and J by 2 bases, with 3 bases of the junction left unmatched. CDR3: CASSHGTGAYEQYV. In DNA form, the CDR3 reads TGTGCCAGCAGCCATGGGACAGGGGCCTACGAGCAGTACGTC.

This chain uses TRBV7-9 with TRBJ2-1; D gene unclear. From germline, CDR1 is SEHNR and CDR2 FQNEAQ (reference sequence). The CDR3 sequence is 13 residues long. V lost 9 bases, J lost 8 bases, and 17 bases lay in between. The CDR3: CASAIDVRDEQFF. In DNA form, the CDR3 reads TGTGCCAGTGCAATTGACGTACGGGATGAGCAGTTCTTC.

The chain links TRBV28 to TRBJ2-2; 8 positions agree with TRBD1. V lost 3 bases to trimming and J lost 1 base; unmatched junction nucleotides: 1. Germline lookup yields CDR1 MDHEN and CDR2 SYDVKM. CDR3 length: 15 residues. CDR3 nucleotide sequence: TGTGCCAGCAGTTTGGGGACAGGGAACACCGGGGAGCTGTTTTTT. The encoded protein is CASSLGTGNTGELFF. The whole variable domain, remainder taken from reference TRBV28 and TRBJ2-2, is DVKVTQSSRYLVKRTGEKVFLECVQDMDHENMFWYRQDPGLGLRLIYFSYDVKMKEKGDIPEGYSVSREKKERFSLILESASTNQTSMYLCASSLGTGNTGELFFGEGSRLTVL.

This chain links TRBV5-1 with TRBJ1-1; D may be TRBD1 (5 bases). The CDR3 has 16 residues. Trimming took off 0 bases at V and 0 bases at J, with 12 bases between the two ends. Germline-derived CDR1 and CDR2 are SGHRS and YFSETQ. CDR3 nucleotide sequence: TGCGCCAGCAGCTTGGCTAGCGGGGGGATGAACACTGAAGCTTTCTTT. It translates to CASSLASGGMNTEAFF. The full variable domain, rest sourced from reference TRBV5-1 and TRBJ1-1, is KAGVTQTPRYLIKTRGQQVTLSCSPISGHRSVSWYQQTPGQGLQFLFEYFSETQRNKGNFPGRFSGRQFSNSRSEMNVSTLELGDSALYLCASSLASGGMNTEAFFGQGTRLTVV.

The CDR3 nucleotides read TGTGCCAGCAGCGACGCCGGGACTAGGTTGACAGATACGCAGTATTTT. Protein sequence: CASSDAGTRLTDTQYF. The rearrangement links TRBV9 to TRBJ2-3; 8 bases are shared with TRBD2. The CDR3 is made up of 16 amino acids. The V and J ends lost 3 bases and 3 bases, in that order; junction bases with no gene match: 9. Germline V lookup: CDR1 SGDLS, CDR2 YYNGEE. The full variable domain, completed using reference TRBV9 and TRBJ2-3, is DSGVTQTPKHLITATGQRVTLRCSPRSGDLSVYWYQQSLDQGLQFLIQYYNGEERAKGNILERFSAQQFPDLHSELNLSSLELGDSALYFCASSDAGTRLTDTQYFGPGTRLTVL.

This sequence joins TRBV4-1 and TRBJ2-1; the match to TRBD2 covers 8 bases. The ends lost 4 bases at V and 0 bases at J; junction bases unmatched: 8. Germline-derived CDR1 and CDR2 are MGHRA and YSYEKL. The CDR3 contains 17 residues. This CDR3 reads CASSLVTGGLSYNEQFF. The CDR3 nucleotides are TGCGCCAGCAGCCTGGTGACGGGGGGGCTCTCCTACAATGAGCAGTTCTTC.